This T cell receptor (beta chain) was captured by sequencing in a study of blood T cell repertoires in COVID-19. Study background: The origin of the acute and convalescent COVID-19 samples was the United States, Italy and Spain. The analysed material was cDNA or gDNA that came from T cells, B-cell-depleted T cells, or PBMCs.

The CDR3 spans 15 residues. Trimming removed 7 bases from V and 4 bases from J; junction bases left unmatched: 7. CDR1 and CDR2 (germline): MNHEY, SMNVEV (reference sequence). Authors' analysis steps: How many nucleated cells were present was estimated from reference gene primer amplification. The method was immunoSEQ multiplex PCR; TCRdb's version includes in-frame clones alone and lacks a portion of them. That table is the source of V, J and clone size, and D and trimming were worked out from the DNA. The table lists roughly 200,000 clones, about nine tenths of them singletons. The origin of this receptor is a middle-aged man with acute or convalescent COVID-19. Sequenced input: peripheral blood. The chain uses TRBV27 and TRBJ2-2, with 9 positions matching TRBD1. The CDR3 DNA follows: TGTGCCAGCACCTTCCTGACAGGGGGCACCGGGGAGCTGTTTTTT. This encodes CASTFLTGGTGELFF.